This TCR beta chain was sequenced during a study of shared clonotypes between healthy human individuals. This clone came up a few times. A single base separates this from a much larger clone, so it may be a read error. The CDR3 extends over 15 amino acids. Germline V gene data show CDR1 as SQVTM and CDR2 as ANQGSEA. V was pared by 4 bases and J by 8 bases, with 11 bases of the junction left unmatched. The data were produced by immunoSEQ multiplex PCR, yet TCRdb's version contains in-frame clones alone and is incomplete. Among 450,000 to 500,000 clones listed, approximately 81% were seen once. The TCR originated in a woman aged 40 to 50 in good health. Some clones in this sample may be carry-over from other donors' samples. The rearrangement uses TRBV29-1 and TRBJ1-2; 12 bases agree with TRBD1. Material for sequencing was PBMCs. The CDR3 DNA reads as TGCAGCGTTGGAGATAGGGGACAGGGGGCGGAAGGCTACACCTTC. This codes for CSVGDRGQGAEGYTF.